Presented here are 20 T cell receptor beta chains from one specimen sequenced in a study of patients and donors after allogeneic stem cell transplantation. From the RT-PCR reads, TCRdb called clonotypes with MiXCR, one entry per CDR3 protein. The repertoire holds tens of thousands of distinct CDR3 sequences, with 5% as singletons. Sequences were obtained from blood, either unsorted or a sorted T cell fraction (not recorded which). Receptors originate from a human donor who was either an allogeneic HSCT recipient or a stem cell or donor lymphocyte infusion donor (not recorded which). It is not recorded whose cells these are; they may come from a transplant donor.

This clonotype was detected many times. This chain connects TRBV10-3 to TRBJ2-2; TRBD1 agrees at 8 bases. The CDR3 loop spans 14 amino acids. The J segment lost 7 bases and the V segment lost 8 bases, leaving 9 bases of the junction unmatched. Germline values: CDR1 ENHRY, CDR2 SYGVKD. The CDR3 loop reads CAIAGQALGGELFF. CDR3 coding DNA: TGTGCCATCGCGGGACAGGCTCTCGGCGGGGAGCTGTTTTTT.

In its sample, this clonotype was seen many times. One end of the junction is discordant with germline, which a read error may explain. The V gene is TRBV19, the J gene TRBJ1-2, with no clear D. CDR3 size: 10 residues. From germline, CDR1 is LNHDA and CDR2 SQIVND (reference sequence). CDR3 in amino acids: CAAGPRPGAF. As DNA, the CDR3 is TGTGCCGCCGGGCCCCGCCCGGGAGCCTTC.

This clonotype was observed at least ten times. The V gene is TRBV5-6, the J gene TRBJ2-1, with TRBD2 identical over 14 bases. The CDR3 extends over 18 amino acids. The V gene's germline CDR1 is SGHDT and CDR2 YYEEEE. Unmatched junction bases numbered 14, after V lost 4 bases and J lost 8 bases. The CDR3 spells CASSELTGTSGRGHEQFF. Here the CDR3 DNA reads TGTGCCAGCAGCGAGCTGACCGGGACTAGCGGGAGAGGACATGAGCAGTTCTTC.

This clonotype was picked up many times. Here the CDR3 reads CATSDRPLKTGNENTGELFF. DNA of the CDR3: TGTGCCACCAGTGATCGGCCCCTCAAAACAGGGAATGAGAACACCGGGGAGCTGTTTTTT. The V and J genes are TRBV24-1 and TRBJ2-2, with D maybe TRBD1 (6 bases). V shed 3 bases and J shed 1 base, with 23 bases lying between them. Germline V gene lookup returns CDR1 KGHDR and CDR2 SFDVKD. This CDR3 comprises 20 residues.

At least ten counts were recorded for this clonotype. The V gene is TRBV5-1, the J gene TRBJ2-3, with 9 bases identical to TRBD1. This CDR3 contains 18 residues. V was pared by 4 bases and J by 4 bases, with 16 bases of the junction left unmatched. Per germline, CDR1 SGHRS and CDR2 YFSETQ. This CDR3 is CASSQGLRDRVMADTQYF. As DNA, the CDR3 is TGCGCCAGCAGCCAAGGCTTAAGGGACAGGGTTATGGCAGATACGCAGTATTTT.

CDR3 DNA sequence: TGTGCCAGCAGCCCCTATGGACTAGCGGGTTACAATGAGCAGTTCTTC. Protein: CASSPYGLAGYNEQFF. This sequence joins TRBV3-1 and TRBJ2-1, with 11 positions matching TRBD2. V lost 4 bases, J lost 4 bases, and 6 bases stayed unmatched. CDR3 length: 16 amino acids. CDR1 is LGHDT and CDR2 is YNNKEL in the germline V gene (reference sequence).

This clonotype occurred a few times. The genes are TRBV27 and TRBJ2-5, with 7 bases lining up with TRBD1. With 2 bases clipped from V and 3 bases from J, the junction kept 6 bases outside the gene matches. The CDR3 length is 15 residues. Looked up from germline, CDR1 is MNHEY and CDR2 is SMNVEV (reference sequence). The CDR3 region is CASSLGGQYEETQYF. Written as DNA, the CDR3 is TGTGCCAGCAGTTTAGGGGGACAGTATGAAGAGACCCAGTACTTC.

This clonotype came up many times. The gene calls are TRBV18 and TRBJ2-7; possibly TRBD1 or TRBD2 for D (5 bases each). Trimming shortened V by 1 base and J by 0 bases, and 10 bases separated the two germline ends. Germline CDR1 is KGHSH and CDR2 is LQKENI. CDR3 length: 15 amino acids. DNA of the CDR3: TGTGCCAGCTCACCACACCCAGGGAGCTCCTACGAGCAGTACTTC. This sequence encodes CASSPHPGSSYEQYF. Supplemented by reference TRBV18 and TRBJ2-7, the full variable domain reads NAGVMQNPRHLVRRRGQEARLRCSPMKGHSHVYWYRQLPEEGLKFMVYLQKENIIDESGMPKERFSAEFPKEGPSILRIQQVVRGDSAAYFCASSPHPGSSYEQYFGPGTRLTVT.

This clonotype was picked up many times. This sequence joins TRBV2 and TRBJ1-5; D uncertain. Germline V gene data show CDR1 as SNHLY and CDR2 as FYNNEI. CDR3 size: 14 residues. V dropped 3 bases and J dropped 16 bases, with 22 bases sitting between them. The CDR3 DNA is TGTGCCAGCAGTGATAGGCTAAATAGCAATCAGCCCCATTTT. It specifies CASSDRLNSNQPHF.

Ten or more counts support this clonotype. V gene TRBV5-5 combines with J gene TRBJ1-1, with a weak D call TRBD1 (5 bases). Germline V CDR1 and CDR2: SGHKS, YYEKEE (reference sequence). V gave up 4 bases and J gave up 7 bases, with 14 bases separating them. The CDR3 contains 13 residues. In DNA, the CDR3 is TGTGCCAGCAGCCCGACAGTAACCGGTGAAGCTTTCTTT. Amino acids: CASSPTVTGEAFF.

The chain has TRBV6-1 and TRBJ1-2; TRBD1 agrees at 9 bases. Trimming took 2 bases from V and 6 from J; bases not matched to a gene: 7. The germline V gene has CDR1 MNHNS and CDR2 SASEGT. The CDR3 sequence is 15 residues long. CDR3 sequence reads: CASSETWGQGHGYTF. The CDR3 DNA reads as TGTGCCAGCAGTGAAACCTGGGGACAGGGCCATGGCTACACCTTC.

This clonotype has a count of ten or more. The chain has TRBV2 and TRBJ2-1; 14 positions match TRBD2. Germline V lookup: CDR1 SNHLY, CDR2 FYNNEI. The CDR3 is 19 residues long. Trimming at V came to 5 bases and at J to 3 bases, leaving 12 bases not matched to a gene. CDR3 coding DNA: TGTGCCAGCAGTCCTTCACCCGGGACTAGCGGGAGTATCTACAATGAGCAGTTCTTC. This translates into CASSPSPGTSGSIYNEQFF.

This clonotype was seen repeatedly, ten times or more. The chain uses TRBV5-4 and TRBJ1-1; D gene uncertain. Germline lookup yields CDR1 SGHNT and CDR2 YYREEE (reference sequence). This CDR3 is 12 amino acids long. Between the trimmed V and J ends, which lost 7 bases and 1 base, there was a span of 8 bases. The CDR3 region has the DNA TGTGCCAGCCGTTTGGGGAACACTGAAGCTTTCTTT. Encoded protein: CASRLGNTEAFF.

In DNA form, the CDR3 reads TGCGCCAGCAGTGTAAAGGGCACAGGGCCCGGGGAGCTGTTTTTT. Its translation: CASSVKGTGPGELFF. V gene TRBV10-1 combines with J gene TRBJ2-2; possibly TRBD1 for D (6 bases). There are 15 residues in the CDR3. The germline gives CDR1 WNHNN, CDR2 SYGVQD (reference sequence). Trimming took off 4 bases at V and 6 bases at J, with 15 bases between the two ends.

The sample holds many counts of this clonotype. The chain combines TRBV19 with TRBJ1-1; D is possibly TRBD1 (6 bases). CDR1 is LNHDA, CDR2 SQIVND, per germline (reference sequence). This CDR3 spans 14 amino acids. The germline V and J ends were trimmed by 3 bases and 2 bases, with 10 bases remaining between them. In nucleotides, the CDR3 is TGTGCCAGTAGTATTCTACAGGGAAACACTGAAGCTTTCTTT. As protein: CASSILQGNTEAFF.

This clonotype was seen many times. One junction end does not reproduce the germline sequence, and a read error may be involved. The V gene is TRBV5-1, the J gene TRBJ2-1, with a tentative D call TRBD2 (5 bases). Germline V lookup: CDR1 SGHRS, CDR2 YFSETQ. The CDR3 spans 13 residues. The CDR3 sequence is CASSRGRGDDQFF. CDR3 nucleotide sequence: TGCGCCAGCTCGAGAGGGCGTGGTGATGACCAGTTCTTC.

This clonotype was seen a few times. The chain recombines TRBV5-1 with TRBJ2-1; possibly TRBD1 for D (6 bases). V lost 1 base to trimming and J lost 0 bases, with 17 bases between them. The CDR3 has 18 residues. Germline V gene lookup returns CDR1 SGHRS and CDR2 YFSETQ. The CDR3 loop is CASSLLGAVASSYNEQFF. The CDR3 bases are TGCGCCAGCAGCTTGCTGGGGGCAGTCGCGAGCTCCTACAATGAGCAGTTCTTC.

The table lists this clonotype with many counts. V usage is TRBV27 and J usage is TRBJ2-7; 8 bases agree with TRBD2. Trimming cost V 7 bases and J 5 bases; bases outside gene matches: 13. In germline, CDR1 is MNHEY, CDR2 SMNVEV (reference sequence). The CDR3 sequence is 15 residues long. CDR3: CASNLSGTSGNEQYF. The CDR3 nucleotides are TGTGCCAGCAACCTTTCCGGGACTAGTGGGAACGAGCAGTACTTC.

The sample holds many counts of this clonotype. The chain links TRBV15 to TRBJ2-3; TRBD2 matches 11 bases. V lost 1 base, J lost 5 bases, and 11 bases stayed unmatched. This CDR3 has 18 amino acids. Per germline, CDR1 LNHNV and CDR2 YYDKDF (reference sequence). The CDR3 loop reads CATSRGSISGGALDTQYF. DNA for the CDR3: TGTGCCACCAGCAGAGGGTCTATTAGCGGGGGGGCCCTAGATACGCAGTATTTT. The full variable domain, with the rest looked up from reference TRBV15 and TRBJ2-3, is DAMVIQNPRYQVTQFGKPVTLSCSQTLNHNVMYWYQQKSSQAPKLLFHYYDKDFNNEADTPDNFQSRRPNTSFCFLDIRSPGLGDTAMYLCATSRGSISGGALDTQYFGPGTRLTVL.

This clonotype came up many times. J is TRBJ1-6 and V is TRBV19; 8 nucleotides align to TRBD1. Trimming at V came to 6 bases and at J to 9 bases, leaving 4 bases not matched to a gene. This CDR3 has 13 amino acids. Germline assignment: CDR1 LNHDA and CDR2 SQIVND (reference sequence). The CDR3 here is CASRGDRSSPLHF. CDR3 sequence (DNA): TGTGCCAGTAGGGGGGACAGGAGTTCACCCCTCCACTTT.